The 8 T cell receptor beta chains listed next were all sequenced from one sample in a study of patients and donors after allogeneic stem cell transplantation (dated by TCRdb to about 2020). The library relied on RT-PCR. Instrument used: NextSeq 550. The public reads were reanalyzed by TCRdb: fastp trimming at Q25, MiXCR alignment, in-frame beta chains only. Here each entry gathers all rows of one CDR3 protein and keeps the most common genes and DNA. This sample lists roughly 200,000 distinct CDR3 sequences; 41% were detected once. The ten largest clones add up to approximately 30% of the sample. The sequencing sample was made of blood, either unsorted or a sorted T cell fraction (not recorded which). The receptors derive from a human donor who was either an allogeneic HSCT recipient or a stem cell or donor lymphocyte infusion donor (not recorded which). It is not recorded whose cells these are; they may come from a transplant donor.

This clonotype was found a few times. The genes are TRBV7-9 and TRBJ1-1; tentatively, D is TRBD1 (6 bases). The germline V gene has CDR1 SEHNR and CDR2 FQNEAQ (reference sequence). V lost 0 bases and J 4 bases, leaving 21 bases between the germline ends. CDR3 length: 18 residues. CDR3 loop: CASSLASPFQEGGTEAFF. The CDR3 coding sequence is TGTGCCAGCAGCTTAGCTAGTCCATTTCAGGAAGGGGGCACTGAAGCTTTCTTT.

This clonotype was observed a handful of times. The chain links TRBV28 to TRBJ1-2; D is undetermined. Trimming cost V 6 bases and J 2 bases, with 4 bases left between them. This CDR3 comprises 11 residues. Looked up from germline, CDR1 is MDHEN and CDR2 is SYDVKM. The chain's CDR3 is CASRGNYGYTF. CDR3 in DNA: TGTGCCAGCAGGGGAAACTATGGCTACACCTTC.

The V gene is TRBV15, the J gene TRBJ2-7; 8 bases match TRBD2. Losses at the gene ends were 1 base for V and 1 base for J; bases not matched to a gene: 9. CDR3 length: 17 amino acids. Germline V gives CDR1 LNHNV, CDR2 YYDKDF (reference sequence). The CDR3 DNA follows: TGTGCCACCAGCAGAGTGGACTCCGGGACTAGGTCCTACGAGCAGTACTTC. As protein: CATSRVDSGTRSYEQYF. The full variable domain, rest sourced from reference TRBV15 and TRBJ2-7, is DAMVIQNPRYQVTQFGKPVTLSCSQTLNHNVMYWYQQKSSQAPKLLFHYYDKDFNNEADTPDNFQSRRPNTSFCFLDIRSPGLGDTAMYLCATSRVDSGTRSYEQYFGPGTRLTVT.

This chain links TRBV7-2 with TRBJ1-2, with 9 bases aligning to TRBD1. The CDR3 extends over 15 amino acids. CDR1 is SGHTA, CDR2 FQGNSA, per germline. V trimming: 7 bases; J trimming: 8 bases; junction bases outside the gene matches: 14. This chain's CDR3 is CASIPGGTGTRGYTF. CDR3 coding DNA: TGTGCCAGCATCCCCGGCGGGACAGGGACTAGGGGCTACACCTTC.

The chain carries TRBV13 and TRBJ1-2, with 7 bases lining up with TRBD1. CDR1 is PRHDT, CDR2 FYEKMQ, per germline (reference sequence). The CDR3 sequence is 14 residues long. Trimming removed 3 bases from V and 4 bases from J; junction bases left unmatched: 5. The CDR3 sequence is CASSFRDSPYGYTF. CDR3 DNA sequence: TGTGCCAGCAGCTTCCGGGACAGCCCCTATGGCTACACCTTC.

This clonotype was seen only a few times. This chain uses TRBV6-6 with TRBJ1-1; D ambiguous. V lost 0 bases to trimming and J lost 7 bases, with 15 bases between them. The CDR3 extends over 15 amino acids. Germline V gene lookup returns CDR1 MNHNY and CDR2 SVGAGI (reference sequence). The CDR3 DNA reads as TGTGCCAGCAGTTACTCGATCCCGGGAAGGAGTGAAGCTTTCTTT. Amino acids: CASSYSIPGRSEAFF.

The rearrangement joins TRBV7-8 to TRBJ1-1, with D tentatively TRBD1 (6 bases). In germline, CDR1 is SGHVS, CDR2 FQNEAQ. The germline V and J ends were trimmed by 3 bases and 6 bases, with 14 bases remaining between them. The CDR3 covers 14 residues. The DNA for the CDR3 is TGTGCCAGCAGCTTCGGGCAGGGGTCTGCTGAAGCTTTCTTT. As protein: CASSFGQGSAEAFF. The whole variable domain, filled in from reference TRBV7-8 and TRBJ1-1, reads GAGVSQSPRYKVAKRGQDVALRCDPISGHVSLFWYQQALGQGPEFLTYFQNEAQLDKSGLPSDRFFAERPEGSVSTLKIQRTQQEDSAVYLCASSFGQGSAEAFFGQGTRLTVV.

This clonotype occurred a few times. This rearrangement joins TRBV12-3 or TRBV12-4 to TRBJ1-5; D perhaps matches TRBD1 (6 bases). The CDR3 has 18 residues. V lost 7 bases, J lost 0 bases, and 22 bases lay in between. CDR3 loop: CASKSMGAKGDSNQPQHF. CDR3 sequence (DNA): TGTGCCAGCAAATCCATGGGGGCAAAGGGGGATAGCAATCAGCCCCAGCATTTT.